This TCR beta chain was identified during a study of cytotoxic CD8 clonotypes in ibrutinib-treated CLL. Whole-study findings and limits: For progressing versus sustained-remission patients, sampling times were not the same. On treatment, the uncommon public clonotypes contracted or remained stable.

Comments on this clone: The antigen is not known.

Repertoires were generated with immunoSEQ multiplex PCR, while TCRdb's copy carries only in-frame clones and drops some. The sample holds around 250,000 clones, roughly 74% seen once. The sample here was PBMCs, taken after 24 months of ibrutinib treatment. The receptor comes from a human donor with chronic lymphocytic leukemia.

The CDR3 protein is CASSSGEGPAEQYF. The CDR3 region has the DNA TGTGCCAGCAGCTCAGGGGAGGGGCCAGCCGAGCAGTACTTC. The V gene is TRBV7-9, the J gene TRBJ2-7, with D maybe TRBD2 (7 bases). The CDR3 has 14 residues. In germline, CDR1 is SEHNR, CDR2 FQNEAQ (reference sequence). Trimming took 4 bases from V and 6 from J, leaving 16 bases between them.